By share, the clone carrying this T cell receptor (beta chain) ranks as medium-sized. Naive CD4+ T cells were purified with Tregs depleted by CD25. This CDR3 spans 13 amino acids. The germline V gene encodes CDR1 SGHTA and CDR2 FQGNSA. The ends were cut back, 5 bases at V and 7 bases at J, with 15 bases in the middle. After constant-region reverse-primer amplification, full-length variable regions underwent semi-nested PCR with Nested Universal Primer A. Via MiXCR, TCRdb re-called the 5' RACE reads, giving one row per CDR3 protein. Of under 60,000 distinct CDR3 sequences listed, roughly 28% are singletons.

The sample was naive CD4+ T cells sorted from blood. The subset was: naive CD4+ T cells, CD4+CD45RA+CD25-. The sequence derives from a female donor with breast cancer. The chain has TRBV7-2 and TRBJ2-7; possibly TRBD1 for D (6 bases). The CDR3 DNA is TGTGCCAGCAGCCAACGTCAGGGGTCAGAGCAGTACTTC. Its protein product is CASSQRQGSEQYF. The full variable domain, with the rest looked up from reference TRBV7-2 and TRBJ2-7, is GAGVSQSPSNKVTEKGKDVELRCDPISGHTALYWYRQSLGQGLEFLIYFQGNSAPDKSGLPSDRFSAERTGGSVSTLTIQRTQQEDSAVYLCASSQRQGSEQYFGPGTRLTVT.